This TCR beta chain was sequenced in a study of T cell repertoires in cytomegalovirus infection. Study-wide context: Matching HLA type, along with CMV infection, was indicated by public TCR beta signatures. Broader study findings: Ex vivo responses were dominated by HLA-C-restricted CMV-specific TCR beta clonotypes. Carriage of CMV together with the relevant HLA was identifiable through cumulative public TCR beta family frequency.

V was clipped by 5 bases and J by 5 bases; unmatched bases: 8. Germline V gene data show CDR1 as MNHNS and CDR2 as SASEGT. The CDR3 is 15 residues long. TCRdb fed the reads into MiXCR, producing one record per CDR3 protein. The data hold about 830,000 distinct CDR3 sequences, with about 33% observed a single time. Only a few counts were recorded for this clonotype. What it recognizes is unknown. The TCR sequence derives from a human donor in good health (CMV status not recorded). Some clones in this sample may be carry-over from other donors' samples. The chain joins TRBV6-1 to TRBJ2-1; 8 bases align to TRBD1. Source: cultured CD8+ T cells from PBMCs, taken from culture after CMV antigen stimulation. CDR3 in amino acids: CASSIGQGNNNEQFF. The CDR3 nucleotides read TGTGCCAGCAGTATAGGACAGGGAAACAACAATGAGCAGTTCTTC.